This TCR beta chain was retrieved from a study of patients and donors after allogeneic stem cell transplantation (dated by TCRdb to 2020 to 2022). The germline V gene encodes CDR1 SGHVS and CDR2 FQNEAQ. V is pared back by 7 bases and J by 7 bases, with 16 bases lying between the germline termini. The CDR3, cysteine through phenylalanine, is 13 amino acids long. This entry keeps only the CDR3 DNA: 39 bases, framed from base 1. Receptor amplification or capture employed RT-PCR. TCRdb lists the instrument as NextSeq 550. In-frame beta chains were kept once TCRdb had trimmed the public reads at Q25 with fastp and called clones with MiXCR. Identical CDR3 protein sequences are pooled into one entry, listed with their most common genes and DNA. The sample table holds approximately 430,000 distinct CDR3 sequences, of which around 16% were seen once. 7% to 7.5% of the sample is taken by the ten largest. About this clonotype: Its recognized antigen is unknown. Qualities for individual bases were not recorded, and no much larger clone is one base off.

The sample consisted of blood, either unsorted or a sorted T cell fraction (not recorded which). The sequence derives from a human donor who was either an allogeneic HSCT recipient or a stem cell or donor lymphocyte infusion donor (not recorded which). It is not recorded whose cells these are; they may come from a transplant donor. Here the chain combines TRBV7-8 and TRBJ1-1; the D gene is unclear. At the DNA level, the sequence is TGTGCCAGCACACCACCCCTCCGGAATGAAGCTTTCTTT. Its protein product is CASTPPLRNEAFF.